These T cell receptor beta chains were read from a single sample in a study of T cell clones after liver transplantation. Clones were sequenced by immunoSEQ multiplex PCR, and TCRdb holds only the in-frame ones, with some missing. The sample shows 77,000 or so clones, about 80% of them seen only once. The starting material was CD4+ T cells from blood, obtained 12 months after liver transplant. These receptors originate from a human patient who received a liver transplant. Some T cells may trace back to the graft donor. Both conserved end residues are part of each CDR3. A D gene is named only where the DNA matches it firmly. Size is stated for part of the rows, as once, few or many counts, or as a class when the clone is expanded.

clone_size	d_call	v_call	j_call	cdr3_aa	cdr3_nt
.	.	TRBV6-5	TRBJ1-2	CASTEGRQYGYTF	TGTGCCAGCACCGAAGGTCGGCAGTATGGCTACACCTTC
.	TRBD2	TRBV7-9	TRBJ2-3	CASSLGSGNTDTQYF	TGTGCCAGCAGCTTAGGAAGCGGGAACACAGATACGCAGTATTTT
.	.	TRBV7-2	TRBJ1-5	CASSLGTYQPQHF	TGTGCCAGCAGCTTAGGGACGTATCAGCCCCAGCATTTT
.	TRBD1	TRBV11-2	TRBJ2-6	CASSSYRDRVLSGANVLTF	TGTGCCAGCAGCTCGTACCGGGACAGGGTCCTCTCTGGGGCCAACGTCCTGACTTTC
.	.	TRBV27	TRBJ2-2	CASSFAGGELFF	TGTGCCAGCAGTTTCGCGGGCGGGGAGCTGTTTTTT
.	.	TRBV2	TRBJ2-1	CASRPYNEQFF	TGTGCCAGCAGACCCTACAATGAGCAGTTCTTC
once	TRBD2	TRBV4-1	TRBJ2-1	CASRRGLAGDNEQFF	TGCGCCAGCAGACGCGGACTAGCGGGAGACAATGAGCAGTTCTTC
.	.	TRBV2	TRBJ2-1	CASSEGGLDNYADEQFF	TGTGCCAGCAGTGAAGGAGGTCTGGACAACTATGCCGATGAGCAGTTCTTC
once	.	TRBV4-3	TRBJ1-2	CASSQSGQTSYGYTF	TGCGCCAGCAGCCAATCCGGACAGACGTCCTATGGCTACACCTTC
.	.	TRBV27	TRBJ1-5	CASSLSQGNNQPQHF	TGTGCCAGCAGTTTATCCCAGGGTAACAATCAGCCCCAGCATTTT
.	.	TRBV7-3	TRBJ2-7	CASSLQGGYEQYF	TGTGCCAGCAGCTTACAAGGGGGGTACGAGCAGTACTTC
.	TRBD1	TRBV4-1	TRBJ2-3	CASSRGQPTDTQYF	TGCGCCAGCAGCCGGGGACAGCCCACAGATACGCAGTATTTT
.	.	TRBV30	TRBJ1-3	CAWSNGRSGNTIYF	TGTGCCTGGAGTAACGGCAGGTCTGGAAACACCATATATTTT
few	.	TRBV11-2	TRBJ2-7	CASSLGEGATYEQYF	TGTGCCAGCAGCCTAGGGGAGGGGGCAACCTACGAGCAGTACTTC
.	.	TRBV27	TRBJ2-5	CASSLKSGQETQYF	TGTGCCAGCAGTTTAAAAAGTGGGCAAGAGACCCAGTACTTC
.	TRBD1	TRBV28	TRBJ1-2	CASSTRTGPHYGYTF	TGTGCCAGCAGCACTCGGACAGGGCCGCACTATGGCTACACCTTC
once	TRBD1	TRBV5-1	TRBJ2-7	CASSSTGGTGYEQYF	TGCGCCAGCAGCTCCACAGGGGGAACAGGGTACGAGCAGTACTTC
.	.	TRBV15	TRBJ1-1	CATSSWDLQSPEAFF	TGTGCCACCAGCAGCTGGGACTTACAGAGTCCTGAAGCTTTCTTT
.	.	TRBV6-1	TRBJ1-1	CASIRGDGMNTEAFF	TGTGCCAGCATCAGAGGTGACGGTATGAACACTGAAGCTTTCTTT
once	.	TRBV27	TRBJ2-2	CASTREPYTGELFF	TGTGCCAGCACCCGGGAGCCATACACCGGGGAGCTGTTTTTT
.	TRBD1	TRBV28	TRBJ2-7	CASSSGQGYEQYF	TGTGCCAGCAGTTCGGGACAGGGGTACGAGCAGTACTTC
.	.	TRBV5-1	TRBJ2-5	CASARRDAETQYF	TGCGCCAGCGCAAGGCGGGACGCCGAGACCCAGTACTTC
.	.	TRBV5-1	TRBJ2-1	CASSLGTGAYNEQFF	TGCGCCAGCAGCTTGGGAACCGGTGCCTACAATGAGCAGTTCTTC
.	.	TRBV9	TRBJ2-1	CASSVGQGRWDEQFF	TGTGCCAGCAGCGTAGGCCAGGGCCGTTGGGATGAGCAGTTCTTC
.	.	TRBV5-5	TRBJ1-5	CASSLDRTYSNQPQHF	TGTGCCAGCAGCTTGGACAGAACATATAGCAATCAGCCCCAGCATTTT
.	TRBD2	TRBV2	TRBJ2-3	CASRDTSGRASGTQYF	TGTGCCAGCAGAGACACTAGCGGGAGGGCCTCGGGTACGCAGTATTTT
.	.	TRBV7-8	TRBJ2-1	CASSAGAGPYYNEQFF	TGTGCCAGCAGCGCGGGTGCCGGGCCATACTACAATGAGCAGTTCTTC
.	.	TRBV6-6	TRBJ2-7	CASSYSLGAYEQYF	TGTGCCAGCAGTTACTCGCTGGGGGCCTACGAGCAGTACTTC
.	.	TRBV11-2	TRBJ2-3	CASTLGVIADTQYF	TGTGCCAGCACCCTGGGGGTTATCGCAGATACGCAGTATTTT
once	TRBD1	TRBV19	TRBJ1-4	CASSPRGRGGNEKLFF	TGTGCCAGTAGTCCCCGGGGGCGAGGGGGCAATGAAAAACTGTTTTTT
.	.	TRBV9	TRBJ1-1	CASSPSRGNTEAFF	TGTGCCAGCAGCCCGAGCAGGGGGAACACTGAAGCTTTCTTT
.	TRBD1	TRBV5-1	TRBJ2-1	CASSFLGQGTYNEQFF	TGCGCCAGCAGCTTTTTAGGACAGGGTACCTACAATGAGCAGTTCTTC
.	.	TRBV5-6	TRBJ1-2	CASSFSTARRNYGYTF	TGTGCCAGCAGCTTTTCCACCGCTCGGAGGAACTATGGCTACACCTTC
.	.	TRBV4-1	TRBJ2-7	CASSQEEGFEQYF	TGCGCCAGCAGCCAAGAGGAAGGGTTCGAGCAGTACTTC
.	.	TRBV7-6	TRBJ2-7	CASSLEGLGGREQYF	TGTGCCAGCAGCTTAGAGGGTTTGGGGGGCCGAGAGCAGTACTTC
.	TRBD1	TRBV18	TRBJ1-3	CASSPVGMGRGHIGNTIYF	TGTGCCAGCTCGCCTGTGGGTATGGGAAGGGGGCATATTGGAAACACCATATATTTT
.	.	TRBV19	TRBJ2-3	CASNRRGQSTDTQYF	TGTGCCAGTAATCGTCGGGGGCAAAGCACAGATACGCAGTATTTT